The 10 T cell receptor beta chains below all came from one sample that was sequenced in a study of molecular identifiers for immune sequencing clone quantification. TCRdb re-analysed the PCR reads in MiXCR, keeping a single row per CDR3 protein. The data contain some 94,000 distinct CDR3 sequences, approximately 25% of them singletons. The sequenced sample consisted of naive CD8+ T cells from blood, with Jurkat cell RNA spiked in. As for subset: FACS-sorted CD8+CD4-CCR7+CD45RA+ naive T cells. These receptors all stem from a human donor in good health. Some libraries in this study had Jurkat cell RNA spiked in.

Regarding this clonotype: A much larger clone differs by one base, so this may be a read error. This chain uses TRBV7-3 with TRBJ1-1, with a tentative D call TRBD1 (6 bases). This CDR3 is 14 amino acids long. V lost 2 bases, J lost 7 bases, and 14 bases lay in between. The germline CDR1 and CDR2 sequences are SGHTA and FQGTGA. As DNA, the CDR3 is TGTGCCAGCAGCTTAGGGGGCGCTGGGGATGAAGCTTTCTTT. This sequence encodes CASSLGGAGDEAFF.

This clonotype showed up just a few times. A read error may be the cause here, since a much bigger clone is one base away. The gene calls are TRBV7-9 and TRBJ1-4; D not resolved. The V and J ends lost 6 bases and 2 bases respectively, with 16 bases between them. This CDR3 spans 16 amino acids. CDR1 is SEHNR, CDR2 FQNEAQ, per germline (reference sequence). This chain's CDR3 is CASRDVREATNEKLFF. CDR3 in DNA: TGTGCCAGCAGAGACGTCCGGGAGGCGACTAATGAAAAACTGTTTTTT.

This clonotype was observed a few times. This chain links TRBV7-9 with TRBJ2-1; D remains ambiguous. Trimming left V 1 base short and J 5 bases short, with 6 bases between. CDR3 length equals 13 residues. Germline-derived CDR1 and CDR2 are SEHNR and FQNEAQ (reference sequence). CDR3 protein: CASSLVLDNEQFF. The CDR3 nucleotides are TGTGCCAGCAGCTTAGTTCTAGACAATGAGCAGTTCTTC.

J is TRBJ2-1 and V is TRBV11-2, with 9 bases fitting TRBD1. V was pared by 4 bases and J by 7 bases, with 14 bases of the junction left unmatched. The germline V gene has CDR1 SGHAT and CDR2 FQNNGV. CDR3 size: 17 residues. CDR3 DNA sequence: TGTGCCAGCAGCTCGGGACAGGGTATTGGGCTTGGGAATGAGCAGTTCTTC. Translating gives CASSSGQGIGLGNEQFF.

A note on this clonotype: A much larger clone is a single base away; this may be a read error. The chain links TRBV6-6 to TRBJ2-5; TRBD1 matches at 7 bases. The CDR3 contains 15 residues. Germline values: CDR1 MNHNY, CDR2 SVGAGI (reference sequence). The CDR3 DNA reads as TGTGCCTGCAGTTACCCCGGGACAGCCCAAGAGACCCAGTACTTC. It codes for CACSYPGTAQETQYF.

This clonotype has a count of ten or more. The rearrangement joins TRBV5-6 to TRBJ1-5; D remains unclear. Germline CDR1 reads SGHDT; CDR2 reads YYEEEE. The CDR3 is 13 residues long. V was pared by 3 bases and J by 5 bases, with 9 bases between. This chain's CDR3 is CASSSAGDQPQHF. Here the CDR3 DNA reads TGTGCCAGCAGCTCGGCAGGCGATCAGCCCCAGCATTTT.

This clonotype was counted many times. J is TRBJ1-1 and V is TRBV4-2; maybe TRBD1 (5 bases). Germline CDR1 LGHNA, CDR2 YNFKEQ. The CDR3 runs 17 residues. Trimming stripped 0 bases from V and 3 bases from J, with 17 bases between. The DNA of the CDR3 is TGTGCCAGCAGCCAAGATTTAGGGACCCCCAGTTACACTGAAGCTTTCTTT. This sequence encodes CASSQDLGTPSYTEAFF.

This chain connects TRBV11-2 to TRBJ2-7; D is unresolved. V lost 0 bases and J 1 base, leaving 13 bases between the germline ends. CDR3 size: 16 residues. The V gene's germline CDR1 is SGHAT and CDR2 FQNNGV. The CDR3 bases are TGTGCCAGCAGCTTAGATACCCGGCCCGAGTCCTACGAGCAGTACTTC. Translation gives CASSLDTRPESYEQYF. Full variable domain (rest looked up from reference TRBV11-2 and TRBJ2-7): EAGVAQSPRYKIIEKRQSVAFWCNPISGHATLYWYQQILGQGPKLLIQFQNNGVVDDSQLPKDRFSAERLKGVDSTLKIQPAKLEDSAVYLCASSLDTRPESYEQYFGPGTRLTVT.

This chain uses TRBV4-3 with TRBJ1-1, with D possibly being TRBD1 (6 bases). Trimming removed 1 base from V and 7 bases from J, with 19 bases in between. Germline values: CDR1 LGHNA, CDR2 YSLEER. The CDR3 runs 16 residues. CDR3 loop: CASSQADFGGFSEAFF. The CDR3 DNA reads TGCGCCAGCAGCCAAGCGGACTTCGGGGGCTTTAGTGAAGCTTTCTTT.

This chain connects TRBV7-6 to TRBJ1-3; TRBD1 might be the D (5 bases). Germline V gives CDR1 SGHVS, CDR2 FNYEAQ. The length of the CDR3 is 15 residues. Trimming took 3 bases from V and 0 from J, leaving 9 bases between them. CDR3 nucleotides: TGTGCCAGCAGCTTGACAGCGAACTCTGGAAACACCATATATTTT. As protein: CASSLTANSGNTIYF.